These 18 T cell receptor beta chains were all obtained from the same sample, sequenced in a study of T cells in Graves' hyperthyroidism and ophthalmopathy (dated by TCRdb to the late 2010s). Library preparation was by multiplex PCR. Instrument used: Illumina HiSeq 2000. The TCR beta CDR3 regions were amplified from RNA transcripts. The TCR CDR3 was subjected to a first round of RT-PCR using the HTBI primer set and the Qiagen OneStep RT-PCR kit. TCRdb reran the public reads through fastp at Q25 and MiXCR, keeping productive beta chains. A single entry per CDR3 protein holds the most common genes and DNA from its merged rows. For this sample there are a few hundred thousand distinct CDR3 sequences; around a fifth appear just once. Together, the top ten hold about 50% of the sample. The sample comprised blood. The receptor source for this set is a woman aged 45 to 65 with Graves' hyperthyroidism.

On this clonotype itself: A much larger clonotype is one base distant, so this may be a read error. The chain uses TRBV5-1 and TRBJ2-3, with D hard to call. This CDR3 spans 13 amino acids. The germline V gene has CDR1 SGHRS and CDR2 YFSETQ. V lost 3 bases, J lost 4 bases, and 9 bases lay in between. As DNA, the CDR3 is TGCGCCAGCAGCTCGGTCCAGCCAGATACGCAGTATTTT. Amino acids: CASSSVQPDTQYF.

This clonotype was seen at least ten times. The chain combines TRBV27 with TRBJ2-3; TRBD2 matches at 12 bases. Germline V gives CDR1 MNHEY, CDR2 SMNVEV (reference sequence). The CDR3 has 17 residues. Trimming cost V 5 bases and J 3 bases; bases outside gene matches: 9. CDR3 DNA sequence: TGTGCCAGCAGTACCTCGGCTAGCGGGGGGGCTACAGATACGCAGTATTTT. Amino acids: CASSTSASGGATDTQYF.

This chain links TRBV12-3 or TRBV12-4 with TRBJ1-1, with a possible D match to TRBD1 (6 bases). The CDR3 has 14 residues. V lost 5 bases and J lost 6, with 16 bases in between. The CDR3 here is CASSPQPWGPEAFF. CDR3 sequence (DNA): TGTGCCAGCAGTCCGCAGCCGTGGGGGCCTGAAGCTTTCTTT.

This clonotype was picked up a small number of times. The chain has TRBV6-1 and TRBJ2-7, with a tentative D call TRBD2 (6 bases). The CDR3 has 14 residues. V gave up 5 bases and J gave up 0 bases, with 11 bases separating them. Germline lookup yields CDR1 MNHNS and CDR2 SASEGT. The CDR3 sequence is CASSNRDSSYEQYF. CDR3 nucleotide sequence: TGTGCCAGCAGTAACCGGGACTCCTCCTACGAGCAGTACTTC.

The table lists this clonotype with many counts. This chain links TRBV12-3 or TRBV12-4 with TRBJ2-7; 7 nucleotides align to TRBD1. CDR3 length equals 15 residues. The ends lost 5 bases at V and 6 bases at J; junction bases unmatched: 13. The CDR3 region is CASSPTGRTGVEQYF. In DNA form, the CDR3 reads TGTGCCAGCAGTCCCACAGGCCGCACAGGGGTCGAGCAGTACTTC.

Notes on this clonotype: A much larger clonotype is one base distant, so this may be a read error. Since no conserved phenylalanine or tryptophan closes the CDR3, a read error is the likely cause. J is TRBJ2-1 and V is TRBV11-3; D not resolved. The CDR3 spans 16 residues. Germline V gives CDR1 SGHNT, CDR2 YENEEA. Trimming took 1 base from V and 0 from J, leaving 10 bases between them. CDR3 in amino acids: CASSLAARASYNEQFL. CDR3 DNA: TGTGCCAGCAGCTTAGCCGCTCGGGCCTCCTACAATGAGCAGTTCCTC.

There are many counts of this clonotype. The chain is built from TRBV20-1 and TRBJ2-7; D is unclear. The V end was cut by 3 bases, the J end by 3 bases, with 18 bases between. CDR1 and CDR2 from the germline V gene are DFQATT and SNEGSKA (reference sequence). The CDR3 runs 15 residues. This CDR3 reads CSASPLARNFYEQYF. CDR3 nucleotide sequence: TGCAGTGCTAGCCCCCTGGCGCGGAACTTCTACGAGCAGTACTTC.

The rearrangement links TRBV4-2 to TRBJ2-3; 8 bases map to TRBD1. The trim removed 4 bases at V and 2 bases at J, leaving 5 bases unmatched. Germline values: CDR1 LGHNA, CDR2 YNFKEQ. This CDR3 contains 15 residues. The CDR3 spells CASSLGQGFTDTQYF. DNA for the CDR3: TGTGCCAGCAGCCTTGGACAGGGCTTCACAGATACGCAGTATTTT.

The chain couples TRBV6-2 or TRBV6-3 to TRBJ1-5; 7 positions match TRBD1. This CDR3 region has 14 residues. Germline loops: CDR1 MNHEY, CDR2 SVGEGT. V was clipped by 5 bases and J by 2 bases; unmatched bases: 3. DNA of the CDR3: TGTGCCAGCAGTAACGGACAGGGCAATCAGCCCCAGCATTTT. It codes for CASSNGQGNQPQHF.

V gene TRBV5-8 combines with J gene TRBJ2-3; 10 positions match TRBD2. The CDR3 extends over 15 amino acids. From germline, CDR1 is SGHTS and CDR2 YDEGEE. V dropped 4 bases and J dropped 5; count of bases not matched to a gene: 7. CDR3 region: CASSPRVAGGDTQYF. CDR3 coding DNA: TGTGCCAGCAGCCCTCGGGTAGCGGGAGGAGATACGCAGTATTTT.

The V and J genes are TRBV10-2 and TRBJ2-1; D perhaps matches TRBD2 (6 bases). Trimming stripped 1 base from V and 3 bases from J, with 10 bases between. The CDR3 contains 15 residues. Germline lookup yields CDR1 WSHSY and CDR2 SAAADI. CDR3 bases: TGCGCCAGCAGTGAGTTGGGGGGTTACTACAATGAGCAGTTCTTC. Its translation: CASSELGGYYNEQFF.

The chain has TRBV7-9 and TRBJ2-1, with 10 nucleotides matching TRBD2. V was pared by 3 bases and J by 6 bases, with 20 bases of the junction left unmatched. The CDR3 consists of 20 residues. Germline V gene data show CDR1 as SEHNR and CDR2 as FQNEAQ (reference sequence). The CDR3 DNA reads as TGTGCCAGCAGCTTTGGTCTAGCGGGAGCAAACTCTGTGGTGGGCAATGAGCAGTTCTTC. It codes for CASSFGLAGANSVVGNEQFF.

The V and J genes are TRBV6-1 and TRBJ2-7; D perhaps matches TRBD1 (5 bases). This CDR3 region has 14 residues. Germline CDR1 reads MNHNS; CDR2 reads SASEGT. Trimming cost V 5 bases and J 7 bases, with 18 bases left between them. DNA of the CDR3: TGTGCCAGCAGTCTTCAGGGCCGGCCGGATGAGCAGTACTTC. Translating it yields CASSLQGRPDEQYF.

This clonotype was seen many times. The chain recombines TRBV7-8 with TRBJ2-1; no reliable D call. V lost 5 bases, J lost 3 bases, and 17 bases lay in between. Germline loops: CDR1 SGHVS, CDR2 FQNEAQ. This CDR3 region has 16 residues. In nucleotides, the CDR3 is TGTGCCAGCAGCCTTCGACAAAGTGGTCTCTACAATGAGCAGTTCTTC. Encoded protein: CASSLRQSGLYNEQFF.

The V call is TRBV9, the J call TRBJ2-1; 7 bases are shared with TRBD2. Germline V gene lookup returns CDR1 SGDLS and CDR2 YYNGEE. Losses at the gene ends were 4 bases for V and 3 bases for J; bases not matched to a gene: 7. The CDR3 spans 15 residues. The CDR3 coding sequence is TGTGCCAGCAGCCCACTTACGGGGGGCTACAATGAGCAGTTCTTC. It encodes CASSPLTGGYNEQFF.

There are a few counts of this clonotype. The J gene is TRBJ2-1, the V gene TRBV19; TRBD1 matches 8 bases. Germline CDR1 is LNHDA and CDR2 is SQIVND (reference sequence). V lost 6 bases to trimming and J lost 0 bases; unmatched junction nucleotides: 4. CDR3 length: 15 amino acids. The CDR3 spells CASSADRGSYNEQFF. CDR3 nucleotides: TGTGCCAGTAGCGCCGACAGGGGCTCCTACAATGAGCAGTTCTTC.

The CDR3 DNA reads TGTGCCAGCAGCCGTGGGACGGGAGGACTAGGAGATACGCAGTATTTT. It encodes CASSRGTGGLGDTQYF. The chain couples TRBV7-3 to TRBJ2-3; the match to TRBD2 covers 7 bases. Germline CDR1 reads SGHTA; CDR2 reads FQGTGA. The V segment lost 5 bases and the J segment 5 bases; nucleotides outside the gene matches: 13. The CDR3 has 16 residues.

This clonotype has a count of ten or more. J is TRBJ2-5 and V is TRBV28, with 8 bases aligning to TRBD2. CDR1 and CDR2 (germline): MDHEN, SYDVKM. V dropped 2 bases and J dropped 6; count of bases not matched to a gene: 5. The CDR3 has 14 residues. The CDR3 sequence: CASSLSGTSQTQYF. The CDR3 nucleotides read TGTGCCAGCAGTTTAAGTGGGACTAGTCAGACCCAGTACTTC.